Following are 25 T cell receptor beta chains from one sample sequenced in a study of T cell responses to AZD1222 COVID-19 vaccine. TCRdb's table, derived via immunoSEQ multiplex PCR, lists solely in-frame clones and lacks some. Of more than 110,000 clones listed, about 94% were seen once; the top ten hold roughly 4%. Sample: peripheral blood, taken on day 0 of AZD1222 vaccination. These receptors were obtained from an adult in good health.

V usage is TRBV2 and J usage is TRBJ2-7, with 7 positions matching TRBD1. This CDR3 contains 14 residues. The junction had 9 bases not matched to a gene; V was cut back by 5 bases and J by 5 bases. Germline CDR1 SNHLY, CDR2 FYNNEI. The CDR3 DNA reads TGTGCCAGCAGTTACAGGGGTGCGGTCGACGAGCAGTACTTC. It yields the protein CASSYRGAVDEQYF.

This chain links TRBV28 with TRBJ1-2; the D gene is possibly TRBD1 (6 bases). V was shortened by 7 bases and J by 5 bases, with 14 bases between the two germline ends. CDR1 and CDR2 from the germline V gene are MDHEN and SYDVKM. This CDR3 has 13 amino acids. The CDR3 coding sequence is TGTGCCAGCACCCTCCGGCAGGGGTATGGCTACACCTTC. The encoded protein is CASTLRQGYGYTF.

V gene TRBV6-5 combines with J gene TRBJ2-1; 9 bases line up with TRBD2. CDR1 is MNHEY, CDR2 SVGAGI, per germline. The CDR3 has 14 residues. The V segment lost 7 bases and the J segment 6 bases; nucleotides outside the gene matches: 7. The CDR3 DNA follows: TGTGCCAGCACTTTAGCGGGAGCGGCCAATGAGCAGTTCTTC. Protein sequence: CASTLAGAANEQFF.

The chain recombines TRBV28 with TRBJ1-2; 8 nucleotides align to TRBD1. The germline V gene encodes CDR1 MDHEN and CDR2 SYDVKM. V lost 8 bases and J lost 5; bases outside the gene matches: 4. The CDR3 covers 12 residues. CDR3 bases: TGTGCCAGCCAGGACAGGGCGTATGGCTACACCTTC. Translated: CASQDRAYGYTF.

The J gene is TRBJ2-2, the V gene TRBV12-5; the match to TRBD2 covers 14 bases. The CDR3 runs to 18 residues. CDR1 and CDR2 from the germline V gene are LGHNT and FRNRAP. Unmatched junction bases numbered 10, after V lost 3 bases and J lost 7 bases. CDR3 sequence: CASGFLGLAGGVDGELFF. In nucleotides, the CDR3 is TGTGCTAGTGGTTTCCTCGGACTAGCGGGAGGTGTGGACGGGGAGCTGTTTTTT.

This chain connects TRBV5-4 to TRBJ2-7; possible D gene TRBD1, 5 bases. The CDR3 consists of 12 residues. Trimming shortened V by 0 bases and J by 4 bases, and 5 bases separated the two germline ends. Germline CDR1 SGHNT, CDR2 YYREEE (reference sequence). The CDR3 DNA is TGTGCCAGCAGCTTGGAGGGGTACGAGCAGTACTTC. It encodes CASSLEGYEQYF.

The genes are TRBV29-1 and TRBJ2-3; no definite D call. Trimming cost V 6 bases and J 2 bases, with 15 bases left between them. This CDR3 has 14 amino acids. The V gene's germline CDR1 is SQVTM and CDR2 ANQGSEA. CDR3: CSVSFITNTDTQYF. In nucleotides, the CDR3 is TGCAGCGTATCTTTCATTACAAACACAGATACGCAGTATTTT.

This clone appeared once. V gene TRBV11-3 combines with J gene TRBJ2-1; 11 bases match TRBD2. The ends lost 0 bases at V and 4 bases at J; junction bases unmatched: 2. CDR1 and CDR2 from the germline V gene are SGHNT and YENEEA. The length of the CDR3 is 16 residues. The CDR3, as DNA: TGTGCCAGCAGCTTAGAGGGACTAGCGGCATACAATGAGCAGTTCTTC. Amino acid sequence: CASSLEGLAAYNEQFF.

The gene calls are TRBV12-1 and TRBJ1-2; the table's D call TRBD1 went unverified against the DNA. TRBV12-1 is classified as a pseudogene. The CDR3 is made up of 11 amino acids. The CDR3 spells CASRQGGGYTF. CDR3 nucleotides: TGTGCCAGCCGACAGGGTGGAGGCTACACCTTC.

The rearrangement uses TRBV10-1 and TRBJ1-2; D is undetermined. This CDR3 has 13 amino acids. V was clipped by 6 bases and J by 2 bases, with 10 bases between them. The germline CDR1 and CDR2 sequences are WNHNN and SYGVQD (reference sequence). The CDR3, as DNA: TGCGCCAGCAGAGGTAGGAACAACTATGGCTACACCTTC. Translating gives CASRGRNNYGYTF.

The rearrangement joins TRBV7-3 to TRBJ2-5; D is tentatively TRBD1 or TRBD2 (6 bases each). Germline V CDR1 and CDR2: SGHTA, FQGTGA. The CDR3 covers 15 residues. V lost 2 bases to trimming and J lost 2 bases, with 12 bases between them. The CDR3 nucleotides read TGTGCCAGCAGCTTAGGAGGGGGTAGTCAAGAGACCCAGTACTTC. Translated, it gives CASSLGGGSQETQYF.

This clone was recorded once. V usage is TRBV27 and J usage is TRBJ2-1, with 7 nucleotides matching TRBD2. Germline V gene lookup returns CDR1 MNHEY and CDR2 SMNVEV (reference sequence). V lost 0 bases to trimming and J lost 0 bases; unmatched junction nucleotides: 5. The CDR3 runs 17 residues. The CDR3 loop is CASSLSASGSSYNEQFF. CDR3 bases: TGTGCCAGCAGTTTATCGGCTAGCGGCAGCTCCTACAATGAGCAGTTCTTC.

This chain joins TRBV5-8 and TRBJ1-5, with D hard to call. Deletions cut 2 bases from V and 6 bases from J, with 6 bases between. The CDR3 extends over 12 amino acids. Looked up from germline, CDR1 is SGHTS and CDR2 is YDEGEE. In nucleotides, the CDR3 is TGTGCCAGCAGCTTCCGGGTTCAGCCCCAGCATTTT. Translating it yields CASSFRVQPQHF.

This chain joins TRBV5-1 and TRBJ2-3; TRBD2 is a possible D gene (5 bases). The CDR3 runs 16 residues. CDR1 SGHRS and CDR2 YFSETQ come from the germline V gene. Trimming removed 4 bases from V and 9 bases from J, with 24 bases in between. The CDR3 region is CASSLERTGPGRTQYF. In DNA, the CDR3 is TGCGCCAGCAGCCTGGAGAGAACGGGCCCGGGAAGGACGCAGTATTTT.

V and J are TRBV5-1 and TRBJ1-4, with D hard to call. Per germline, CDR1 SGHRS and CDR2 YFSETQ. The CDR3 has 14 residues. With 0 bases removed from V and 5 bases from J, the gap between germline ends came to 8 bases. The CDR3, as DNA: TGCGCCAGCAGCTTGGCCGCGGGGAATGAAAAACTGTTTTTT. It codes for CASSLAAGNEKLFF.

The chain links TRBV10-3 to TRBJ2-7, with 8 nucleotides matching TRBD2. Looked up from germline, CDR1 is ENHRY and CDR2 is SYGVKD. This CDR3 region has 13 residues. With V trimmed by 4 bases and J by 7 bases, 6 bases remained unmatched. Here the CDR3 DNA reads TGTGCCATCAGTGCCGGACTAGCTAGTGAGCAGTACTTC. Protein sequence: CAISAGLASEQYF.

This clone was seen a handful of times. This sequence joins TRBV20-1 and TRBJ2-1; D unresolved. Trimming shortened V by 4 bases and J by 2 bases, and 0 bases separated the two germline ends. This CDR3 has 10 amino acids. Germline V CDR1 and CDR2: DFQATT, SNEGSKA (reference sequence). CDR3 bases: TGCAGTGCTACCTACAATGAGCAGTTCTTC. Its translation is CSATYNEQFF.

The chain joins TRBV3-1 (or the pseudogene TRBV3-2) to TRBJ2-2, with D perhaps TRBD1 (6 bases). The CDR3 is made up of 15 amino acids. Germline CDR1 is LGHDT and CDR2 is YNNKEL (reference sequence). V lost 1 base and J lost 6, with 12 bases in between. The CDR3 nucleotides are TGTGCCAGCAGCCAAGGAGAAGCAGGGGCCGGGGAGCTGTTTTTT. Protein: CASSQGEAGAGELFF.

This chain connects TRBV5-6 to TRBJ2-7; the D gene could be TRBD1 or TRBD2 (5 bases each). The CDR3 runs 17 residues. Germline values: CDR1 SGHDT, CDR2 YYEEEE. Trimming stripped 4 bases from V and 3 bases from J, with 23 bases between. The CDR3, as DNA: TGTGCCAGCAGCACCGTCCGCGTGAGTGTGGGGGACTACGAGCAGTACTTC. It yields the protein CASSTVRVSVGDYEQYF. Supplemented by reference TRBV5-6 and TRBJ2-7, the full variable domain reads DAGVTQSPTHLIKTRGQQVTLRCSPKSGHDTVSWYQQALGQGPQFIFQYYEEEERQRGNFPDRFSGHQFPNYSSELNVNALLLGDSALYLCASSTVRVSVGDYEQYFGPGTRLTVT.

This clone has only a few counts. The chain combines TRBV5-4 with TRBJ2-7; 8 positions match TRBD2. This CDR3 is 14 amino acids long. The germline CDR1 and CDR2 sequences are SGHNT and YYREEE (reference sequence). The junction had 6 bases not matched to a gene; V was cut back by 4 bases and J by 3 bases. The CDR3 DNA is TGTGCCAGCAGCCTGAGCGGGAGTCGCTACGAGCAGTACTTC. It encodes CASSLSGSRYEQYF. The variable domain in full, completed from reference TRBV5-4 and TRBJ2-7, reads ETGVTQSPTHLIKTRGQQVTLRCSSQSGHNTVSWYQQALGQGPQFIFQYYREEENGRGNFPPRFSGLQFPNYSSELNVNALELDDSALYLCASSLSGSRYEQYFGPGTRLTVT.

The chain joins TRBV28 to TRBJ2-7, with D unclear. V dropped 7 bases and J dropped 2 bases, with 12 bases sitting between them. CDR3 length equals 13 residues. Per the germline V gene, CDR1 is MDHEN and CDR2 is SYDVKM. The chain's CDR3 is CASIVLLAYEQYF. The CDR3 coding sequence is TGTGCCAGCATCGTTCTGTTAGCCTACGAGCAGTACTTC.

The chain combines TRBV5-1 with TRBJ1-3; D unclear. Germline assignment: CDR1 SGHRS and CDR2 YFSETQ. The germline V and J ends were trimmed by 4 bases and 4 bases, with 12 bases remaining between them. This CDR3 spans 14 amino acids. The CDR3 region is CASSGVVGGNTIYF. Here the CDR3 DNA reads TGCGCCAGCAGCGGGGTGGTAGGAGGAAACACCATATATTTT.

The J gene is TRBJ2-6, the V gene TRBV2; D uncertain. Trimming stripped 8 bases from V and 4 bases from J, with 9 bases between. CDR1 SNHLY and CDR2 FYNNEI come from the germline V gene. The CDR3 length is 13 residues. CDR3 nucleotide sequence: TGTGCCAGCGGGGAATCGGGGGCCAACGTCCTGACTTTC. Translation gives CASGESGANVLTF. Full variable domain (remainder filled in from reference TRBV2 and TRBJ2-6): EPEVTQTPSHQVTQMGQEVILRCVPISNHLYFYWYRQILGQKVEFLVSFYNNEISEKSEIFDDQFSVERPDGSNFTLKIRSTKLEDSAMYFCASGESGANVLTFGAGSRLTVL.

As concerns this clone: Relative to the germline gene, one junction end is altered; a read error may explain this. The chain combines TRBV28 with TRBJ2-4; D gene unclear. The CDR3 has 14 residues. Germline CDR1 MDHEN, CDR2 SYDVKM. CDR3: CASSFSAPSMKSDF. CDR3 nucleotide sequence: TGTGCCAGCAGTTTCTCGGCCCCGTCCATGAAGAGTGACTTC. The entire variable domain, with the rest obtained from reference TRBV28 and TRBJ2-4, is as follows: DVKVTQSSRYLVKRTGEKVFLECVQDMDHENMFWYRQDPGLGLRLIYFSYDVKMKEKGDIPEGYSVSREKKERFSLILESASTNQTSMYLCASSFSAPSMKSDFGAGTRLSVL.

The chain employs TRBV14 and TRBJ1-2; unclear D gene. CDR3 length: 13 amino acids. V gave up 4 bases and J gave up 4 bases, with 10 bases separating them. Germline CDR1 and CDR2: SGHDN and FVKESK. DNA for the CDR3: TGTGCCAGCAGCCCCGACTCGCCCTATGGCTACACCTTC. Translating gives CASSPDSPYGYTF.